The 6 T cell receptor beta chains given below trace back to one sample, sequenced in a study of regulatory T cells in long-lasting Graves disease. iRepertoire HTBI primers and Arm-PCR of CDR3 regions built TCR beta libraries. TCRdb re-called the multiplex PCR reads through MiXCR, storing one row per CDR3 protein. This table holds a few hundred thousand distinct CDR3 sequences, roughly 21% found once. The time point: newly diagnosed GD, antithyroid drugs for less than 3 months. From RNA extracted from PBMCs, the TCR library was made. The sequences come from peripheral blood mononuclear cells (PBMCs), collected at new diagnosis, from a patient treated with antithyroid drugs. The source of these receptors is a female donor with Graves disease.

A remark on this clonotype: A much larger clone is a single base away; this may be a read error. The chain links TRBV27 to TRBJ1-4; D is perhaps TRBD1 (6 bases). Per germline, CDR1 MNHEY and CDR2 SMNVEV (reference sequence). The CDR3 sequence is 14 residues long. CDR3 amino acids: CASSPQGFDEKLLF. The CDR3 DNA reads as TGTGCCAGCAGTCCACAGGGATTCGATGAAAAACTGCTTTTT.

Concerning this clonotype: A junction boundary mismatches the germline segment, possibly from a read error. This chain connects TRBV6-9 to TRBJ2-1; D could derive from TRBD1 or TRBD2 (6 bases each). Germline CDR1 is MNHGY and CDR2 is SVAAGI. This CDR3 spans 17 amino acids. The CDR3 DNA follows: TGTGCCAGCAGTTCCCTAGCCCGAGGGGGGTATAACAATGGGCAGTTCTTC. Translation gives CASSSLARGGYNNGQFF.

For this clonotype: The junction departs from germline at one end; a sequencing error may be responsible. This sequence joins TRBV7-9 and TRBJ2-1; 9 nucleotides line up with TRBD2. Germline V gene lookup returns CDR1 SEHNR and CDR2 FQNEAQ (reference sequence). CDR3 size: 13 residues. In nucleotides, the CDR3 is TGTGTCAGCACGGGGACTAGCAGGAATGAGCAGTTCTTC. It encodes CVSTGTSRNEQFF.

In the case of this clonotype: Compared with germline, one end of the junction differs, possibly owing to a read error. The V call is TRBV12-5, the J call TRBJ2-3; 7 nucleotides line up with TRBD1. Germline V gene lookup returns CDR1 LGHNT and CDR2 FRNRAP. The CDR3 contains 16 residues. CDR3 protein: CAGGSSGTEYTDTQYF. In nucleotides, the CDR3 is TGTGCTGGTGGTTCATCCGGGACAGAATACACAGATACGCAGTATTTT. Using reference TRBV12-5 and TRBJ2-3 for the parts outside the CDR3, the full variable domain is DARVTQTPRHKVTEMGQEVTMRCQPILGHNTVFWYRQTMMQGLELLAYFRNRAPLDDSGMPKDRFSAEMPDATLATLKIQPSEPRDSAVYFCAGGSSGTEYTDTQYFGPGTRLTVL.

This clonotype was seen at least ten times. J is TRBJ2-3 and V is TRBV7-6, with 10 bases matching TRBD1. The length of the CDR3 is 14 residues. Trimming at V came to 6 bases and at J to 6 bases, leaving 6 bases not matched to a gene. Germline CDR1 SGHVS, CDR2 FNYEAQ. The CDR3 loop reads CASSKTGGADTQYF. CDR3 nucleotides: TGTGCCAGCAGTAAGACAGGGGGCGCGGATACGCAGTATTTT.

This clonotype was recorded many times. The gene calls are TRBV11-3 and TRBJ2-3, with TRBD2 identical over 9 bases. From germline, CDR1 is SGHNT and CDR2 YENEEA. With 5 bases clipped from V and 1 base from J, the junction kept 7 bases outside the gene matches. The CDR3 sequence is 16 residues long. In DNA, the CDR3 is TGTGCCAGCAGCACCGGGGTAGCGGGGGGCACAGATACGCAGTATTTT. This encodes CASSTGVAGGTDTQYF.